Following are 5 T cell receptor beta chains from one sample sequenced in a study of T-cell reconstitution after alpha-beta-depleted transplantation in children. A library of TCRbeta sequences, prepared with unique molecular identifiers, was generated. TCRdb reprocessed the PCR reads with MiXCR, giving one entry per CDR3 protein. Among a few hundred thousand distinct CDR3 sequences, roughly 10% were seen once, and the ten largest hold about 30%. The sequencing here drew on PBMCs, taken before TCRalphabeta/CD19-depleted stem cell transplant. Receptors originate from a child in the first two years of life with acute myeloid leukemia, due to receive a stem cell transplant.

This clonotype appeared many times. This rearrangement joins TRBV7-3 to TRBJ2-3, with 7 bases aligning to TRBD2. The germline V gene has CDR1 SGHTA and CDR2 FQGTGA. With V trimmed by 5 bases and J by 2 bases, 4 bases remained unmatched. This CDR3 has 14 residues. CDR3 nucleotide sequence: TGTGCCAGCAGCCGTGGGACTACCACAGATACGCAGTATTTT. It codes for CASSRGTTTDTQYF.

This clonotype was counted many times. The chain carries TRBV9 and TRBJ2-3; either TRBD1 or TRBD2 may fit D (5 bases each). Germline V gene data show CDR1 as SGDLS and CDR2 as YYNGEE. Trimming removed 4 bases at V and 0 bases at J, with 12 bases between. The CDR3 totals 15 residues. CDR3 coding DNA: TGTGCCAGCAGCTCCCGGGGCGAAAGCACAGATACGCAGTATTTT. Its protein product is CASSSRGESTDTQYF.

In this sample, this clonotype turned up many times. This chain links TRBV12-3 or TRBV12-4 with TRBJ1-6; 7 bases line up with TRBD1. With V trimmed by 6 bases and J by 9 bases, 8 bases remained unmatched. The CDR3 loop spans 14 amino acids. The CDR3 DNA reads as TGTGCCAGCAGCCCCAGGGGGGGATCTTCACCCCTCCACTTT. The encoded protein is CASSPRGGSSPLHF.

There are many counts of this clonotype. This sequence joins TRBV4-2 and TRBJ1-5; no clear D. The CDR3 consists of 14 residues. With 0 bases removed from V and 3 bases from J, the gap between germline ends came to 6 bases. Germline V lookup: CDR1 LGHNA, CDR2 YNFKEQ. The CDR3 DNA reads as TGTGCCAGCAGCCAAGAATGGAACAATCAGCCCCAGCATTTT. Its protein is CASSQEWNNQPQHF.

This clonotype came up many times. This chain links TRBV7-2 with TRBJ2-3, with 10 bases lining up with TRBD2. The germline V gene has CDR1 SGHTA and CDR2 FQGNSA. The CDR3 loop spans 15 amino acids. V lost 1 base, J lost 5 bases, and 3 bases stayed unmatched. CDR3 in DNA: TGTGCCAGCAGCTTAGTCTTAGCGGGAGGAGATACGCAGTATTTT. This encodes CASSLVLAGGDTQYF.